What follows is one T cell receptor beta chain and its context. Antigen unknown. The germline gives CDR1 MNHEY, CDR2 SVGAGI. This CDR3 comprises 15 residues. Deletions cut 8 bases from V and 3 bases from J, with 14 bases between. Produced via immunoSEQ multiplex PCR; TCRdb's table is partial and in-frame only. The repertoire includes 11,000 or so clones, about 72% of them detected once, and about an eighth sits in the top ten. The record originates from a study of CD4 T cells in relation to SARS-CoV-2 and coronaviruses. CD4+ T cells from unexposed donors were obtained before the COVID-19 pandemic (2011-2018). After ten to eleven days of culture, CD4+ T cells were isolated.

Sequences were obtained from CD4+ T cells from PBMCs, cultured in vitro. The source is a human donor in good health. The chain recombines TRBV6-5 with TRBJ1-6; perhaps TRBD1 as D (6 bases). The CDR3 region is CASSKGGVYNSPLHF. The CDR3 DNA reads TGTGCCAGCTCTAAGGGGGGCGTCTATAATTCACCCCTCCACTTT.